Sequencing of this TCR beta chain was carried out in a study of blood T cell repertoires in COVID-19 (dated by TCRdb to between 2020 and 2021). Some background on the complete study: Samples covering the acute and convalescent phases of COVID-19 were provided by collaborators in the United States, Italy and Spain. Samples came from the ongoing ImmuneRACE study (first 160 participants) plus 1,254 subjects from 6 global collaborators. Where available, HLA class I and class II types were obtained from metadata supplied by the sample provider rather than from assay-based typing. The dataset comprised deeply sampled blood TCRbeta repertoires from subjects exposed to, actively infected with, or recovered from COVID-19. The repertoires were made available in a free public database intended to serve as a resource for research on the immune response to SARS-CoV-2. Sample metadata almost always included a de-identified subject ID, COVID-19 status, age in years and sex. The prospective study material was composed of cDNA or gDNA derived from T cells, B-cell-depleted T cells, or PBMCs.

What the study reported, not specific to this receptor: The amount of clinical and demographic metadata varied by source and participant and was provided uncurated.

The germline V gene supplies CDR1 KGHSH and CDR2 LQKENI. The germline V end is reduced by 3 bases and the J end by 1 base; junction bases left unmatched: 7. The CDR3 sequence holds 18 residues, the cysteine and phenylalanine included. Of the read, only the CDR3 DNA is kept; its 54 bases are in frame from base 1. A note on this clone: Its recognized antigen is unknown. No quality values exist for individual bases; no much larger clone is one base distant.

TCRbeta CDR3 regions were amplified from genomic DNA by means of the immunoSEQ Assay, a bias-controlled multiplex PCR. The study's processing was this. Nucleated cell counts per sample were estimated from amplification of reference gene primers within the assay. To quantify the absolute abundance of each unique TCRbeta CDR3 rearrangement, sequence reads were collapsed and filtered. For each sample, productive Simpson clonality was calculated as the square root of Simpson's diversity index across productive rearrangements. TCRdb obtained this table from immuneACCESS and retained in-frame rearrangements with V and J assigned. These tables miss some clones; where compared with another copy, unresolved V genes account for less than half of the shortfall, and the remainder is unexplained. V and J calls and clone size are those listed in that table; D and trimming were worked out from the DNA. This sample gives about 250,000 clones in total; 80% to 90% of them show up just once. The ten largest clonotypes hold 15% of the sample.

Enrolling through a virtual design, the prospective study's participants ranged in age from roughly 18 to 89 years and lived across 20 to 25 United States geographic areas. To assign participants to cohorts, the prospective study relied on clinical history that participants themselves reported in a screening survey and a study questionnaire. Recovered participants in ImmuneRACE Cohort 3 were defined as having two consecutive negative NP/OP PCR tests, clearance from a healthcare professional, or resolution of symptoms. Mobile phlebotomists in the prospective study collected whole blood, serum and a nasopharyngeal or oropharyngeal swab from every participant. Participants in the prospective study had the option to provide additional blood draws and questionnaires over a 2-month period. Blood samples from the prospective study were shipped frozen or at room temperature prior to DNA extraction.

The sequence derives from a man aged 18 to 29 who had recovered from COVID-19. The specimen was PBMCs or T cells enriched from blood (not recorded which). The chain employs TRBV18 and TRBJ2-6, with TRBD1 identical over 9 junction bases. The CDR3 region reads CASSPRTGVKSGANVLTF. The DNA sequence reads TGTGCCAGCTCACCCCGGACAGGGGTTAAATCTGGGGCCAACGTCCTGACTTTC.